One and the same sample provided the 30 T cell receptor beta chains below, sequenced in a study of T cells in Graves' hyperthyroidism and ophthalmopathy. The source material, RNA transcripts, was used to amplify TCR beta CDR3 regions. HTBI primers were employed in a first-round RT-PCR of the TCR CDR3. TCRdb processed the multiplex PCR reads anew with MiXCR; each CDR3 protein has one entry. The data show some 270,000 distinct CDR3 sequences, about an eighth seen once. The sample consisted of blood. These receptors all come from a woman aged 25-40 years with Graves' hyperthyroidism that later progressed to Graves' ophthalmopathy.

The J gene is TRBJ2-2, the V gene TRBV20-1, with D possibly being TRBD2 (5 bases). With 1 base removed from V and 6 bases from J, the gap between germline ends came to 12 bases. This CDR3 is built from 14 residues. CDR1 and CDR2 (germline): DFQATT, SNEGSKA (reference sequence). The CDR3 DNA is TGCAGTGCTAGAGCTAGCTCCACGTCCGGGGAGCTGTTTTTT. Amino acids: CSARASSTSGELFF.

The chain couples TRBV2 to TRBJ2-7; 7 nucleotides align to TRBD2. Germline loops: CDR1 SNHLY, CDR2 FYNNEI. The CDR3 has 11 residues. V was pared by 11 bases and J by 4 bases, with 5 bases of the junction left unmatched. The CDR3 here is CAGRAGYEQYF. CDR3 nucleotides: TGTGCCGGGAGGGCCGGATACGAGCAGTACTTC.

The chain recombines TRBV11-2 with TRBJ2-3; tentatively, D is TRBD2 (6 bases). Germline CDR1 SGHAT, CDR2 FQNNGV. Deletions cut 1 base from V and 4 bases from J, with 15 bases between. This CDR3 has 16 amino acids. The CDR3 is CASSLVSGGVADTQYF. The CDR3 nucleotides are TGTGCCAGCAGCTTAGTTTCCGGGGGTGTCGCAGATACGCAGTATTTT.

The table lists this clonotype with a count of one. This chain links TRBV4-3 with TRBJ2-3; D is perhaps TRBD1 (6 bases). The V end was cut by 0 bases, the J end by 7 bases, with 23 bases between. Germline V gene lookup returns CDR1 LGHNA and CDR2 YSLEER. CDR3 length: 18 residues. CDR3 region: CASSQDFFGTRVRNTQYF. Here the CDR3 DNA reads TGCGCCAGCAGCCAAGACTTTTTCGGGACACGGGTACGGAATACGCAGTATTTT.

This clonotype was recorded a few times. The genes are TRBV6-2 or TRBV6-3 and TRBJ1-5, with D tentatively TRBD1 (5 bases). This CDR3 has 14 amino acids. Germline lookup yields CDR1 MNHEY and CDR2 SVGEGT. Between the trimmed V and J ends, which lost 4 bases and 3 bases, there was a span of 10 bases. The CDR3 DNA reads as TGTGCCAGCAGTTGGGGCTGGGTCAATCAGCCCCAGCATTTT. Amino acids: CASSWGWVNQPQHF.

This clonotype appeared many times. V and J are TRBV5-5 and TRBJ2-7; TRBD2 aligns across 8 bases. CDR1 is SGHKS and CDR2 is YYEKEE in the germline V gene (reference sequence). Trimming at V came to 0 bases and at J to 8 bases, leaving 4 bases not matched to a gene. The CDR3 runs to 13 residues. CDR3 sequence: CASSLELAAQQYF. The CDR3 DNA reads TGTGCCAGCAGCTTGGAACTAGCGGCCCAGCAGTACTTC.

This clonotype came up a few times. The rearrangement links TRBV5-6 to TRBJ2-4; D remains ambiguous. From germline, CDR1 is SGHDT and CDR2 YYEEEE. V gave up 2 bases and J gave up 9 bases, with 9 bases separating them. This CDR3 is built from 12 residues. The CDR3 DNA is TGTGCCAGCAGCTTTACATACGGCATTCAGTACTTC. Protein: CASSFTYGIQYF.

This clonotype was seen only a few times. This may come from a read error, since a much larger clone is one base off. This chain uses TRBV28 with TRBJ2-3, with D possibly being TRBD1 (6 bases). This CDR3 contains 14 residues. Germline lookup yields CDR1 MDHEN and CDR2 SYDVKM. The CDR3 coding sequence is TGTGCCAGCAGTTTGCCAGGGGTTACAGATACGAAGTATTTT. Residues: CASSLPGVTDTKYF.

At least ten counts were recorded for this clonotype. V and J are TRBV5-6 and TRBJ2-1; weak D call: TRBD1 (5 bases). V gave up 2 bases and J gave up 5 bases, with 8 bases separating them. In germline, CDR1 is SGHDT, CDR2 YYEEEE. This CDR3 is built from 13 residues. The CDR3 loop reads CASSLDRNNEQFF. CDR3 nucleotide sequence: TGTGCCAGCAGCTTAGACAGAAACAATGAGCAGTTCTTC. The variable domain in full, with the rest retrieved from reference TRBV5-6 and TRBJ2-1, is DAGVTQSPTHLIKTRGQQVTLRCSPKSGHDTVSWYQQALGQGPQFIFQYYEEEERQRGNFPDRFSGHQFPNYSSELNVNALLLGDSALYLCASSLDRNNEQFFGPGTRLTVL.

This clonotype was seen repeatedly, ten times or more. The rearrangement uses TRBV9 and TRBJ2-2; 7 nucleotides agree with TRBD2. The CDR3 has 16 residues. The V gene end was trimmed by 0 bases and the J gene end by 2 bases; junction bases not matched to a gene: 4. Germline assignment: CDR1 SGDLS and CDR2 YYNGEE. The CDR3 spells CASSVAASGNTGELFF. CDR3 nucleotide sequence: TGTGCCAGCAGCGTAGCGGCTAGCGGAAACACCGGGGAGCTGTTTTTT. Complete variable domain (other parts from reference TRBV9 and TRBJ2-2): DSGVTQTPKHLITATGQRVTLRCSPRSGDLSVYWYQQSLDQGLQFLIQYYNGEERAKGNILERFSAQQFPDLHSELNLSSLELGDSALYFCASSVAASGNTGELFFGEGSRLTVL.

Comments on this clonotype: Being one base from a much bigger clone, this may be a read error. The CDR3 DNA is TGTGCCACCAGTCGCGGGACTAGCGGACAAGAGACCCTGTACTTC. This translates into CATSRGTSGQETLYF. The chain joins TRBV24-1 to TRBJ2-5, with TRBD2 identical over 11 bases. Germline V CDR1 and CDR2: KGHDR, SFDVKD. This CDR3 has 15 residues.

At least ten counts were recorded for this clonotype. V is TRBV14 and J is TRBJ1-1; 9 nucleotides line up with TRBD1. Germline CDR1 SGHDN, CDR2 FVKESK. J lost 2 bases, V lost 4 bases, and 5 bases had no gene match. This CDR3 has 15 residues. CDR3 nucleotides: TGTGCCAGCAGCCCTATTACAGGGGGCAACACTGAAGCTTTCTTT. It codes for CASSPITGGNTEAFF.

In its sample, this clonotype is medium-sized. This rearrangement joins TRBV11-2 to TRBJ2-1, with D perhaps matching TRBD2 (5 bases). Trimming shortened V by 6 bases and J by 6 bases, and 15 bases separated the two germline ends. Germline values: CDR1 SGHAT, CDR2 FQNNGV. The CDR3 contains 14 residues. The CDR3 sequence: CASSIGRAGNEQFF. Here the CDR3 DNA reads TGTGCCAGCAGTATAGGTCGCGCGGGCAATGAGCAGTTCTTC.

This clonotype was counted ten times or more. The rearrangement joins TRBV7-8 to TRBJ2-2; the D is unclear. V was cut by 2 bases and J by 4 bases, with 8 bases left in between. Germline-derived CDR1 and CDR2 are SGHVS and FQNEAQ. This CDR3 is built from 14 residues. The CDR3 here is CASSLMGRTGELFF. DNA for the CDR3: TGTGCCAGCAGCTTAATGGGTCGCACCGGGGAGCTGTTTTTT.

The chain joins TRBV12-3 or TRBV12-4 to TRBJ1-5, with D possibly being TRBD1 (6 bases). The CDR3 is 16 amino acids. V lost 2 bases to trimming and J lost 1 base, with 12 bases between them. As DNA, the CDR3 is TGTGCCAGCAGTTTACAGGGGATTACAAGCAATCAGCCCCAGCATTTT. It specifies CASSLQGITSNQPQHF.

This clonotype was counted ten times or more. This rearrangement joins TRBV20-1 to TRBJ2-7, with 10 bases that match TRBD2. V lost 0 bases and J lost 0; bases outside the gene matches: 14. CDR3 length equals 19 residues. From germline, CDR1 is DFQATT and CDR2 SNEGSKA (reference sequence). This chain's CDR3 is CSARDQRLAGAGSSYEQYF. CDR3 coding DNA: TGCAGTGCTAGAGATCAGCGACTAGCGGGCGCTGGAAGCTCCTACGAGCAGTACTTC.

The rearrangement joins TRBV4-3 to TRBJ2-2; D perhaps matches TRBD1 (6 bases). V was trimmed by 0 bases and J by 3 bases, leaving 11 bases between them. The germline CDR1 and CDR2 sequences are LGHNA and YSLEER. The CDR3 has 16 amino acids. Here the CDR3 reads CASSQDRTDDTGELFF. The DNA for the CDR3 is TGCGCCAGCAGCCAAGACCGGACAGACGACACCGGGGAGCTGTTTTTT.

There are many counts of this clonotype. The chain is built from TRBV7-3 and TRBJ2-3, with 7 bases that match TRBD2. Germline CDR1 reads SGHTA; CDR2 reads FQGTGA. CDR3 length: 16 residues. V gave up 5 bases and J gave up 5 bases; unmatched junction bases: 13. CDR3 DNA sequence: TGTGCCAGCAGCCCCGGCTGGGGGAGGGCAGGAGATACGCAGTATTTT. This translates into CASSPGWGRAGDTQYF.

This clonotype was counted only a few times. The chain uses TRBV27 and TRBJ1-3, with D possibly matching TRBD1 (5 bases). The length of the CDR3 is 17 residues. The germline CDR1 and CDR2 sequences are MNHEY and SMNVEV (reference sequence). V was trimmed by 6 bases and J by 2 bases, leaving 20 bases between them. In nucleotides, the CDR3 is TGTGCCAGCAGCCGTGGGCCAGGGTCAGGCCCTGGAAACACCATATATTTT. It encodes CASSRGPGSGPGNTIYF.

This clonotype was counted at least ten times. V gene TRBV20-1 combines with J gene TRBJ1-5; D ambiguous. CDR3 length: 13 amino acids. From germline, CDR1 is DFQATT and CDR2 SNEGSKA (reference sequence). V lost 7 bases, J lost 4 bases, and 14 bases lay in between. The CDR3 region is CSGAIGANQPQHF. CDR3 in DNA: TGCAGTGGGGCTATAGGTGCTAATCAGCCCCAGCATTTT.

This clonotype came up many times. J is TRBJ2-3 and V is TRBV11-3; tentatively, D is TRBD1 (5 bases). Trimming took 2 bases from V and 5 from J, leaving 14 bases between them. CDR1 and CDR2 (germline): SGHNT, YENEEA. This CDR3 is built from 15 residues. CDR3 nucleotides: TGTGCCAGCAGCTTAACCCATCAAAGGGGAGATACGCAGTATTTT. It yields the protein CASSLTHQRGDTQYF. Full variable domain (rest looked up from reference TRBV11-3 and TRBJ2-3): EAGVVQSPRYKIIEKKQPVAFWCNPISGHNTLYWYLQNLGQGPELLIRYENEEAVDDSQLPKDRFSAERLKGVDSTLKIQPAELGDSAVYLCASSLTHQRGDTQYFGPGTRLTVL.

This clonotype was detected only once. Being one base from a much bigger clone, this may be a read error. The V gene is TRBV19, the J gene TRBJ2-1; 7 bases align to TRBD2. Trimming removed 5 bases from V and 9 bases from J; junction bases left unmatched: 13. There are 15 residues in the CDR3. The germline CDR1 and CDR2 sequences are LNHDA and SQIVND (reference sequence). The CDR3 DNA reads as TGTGCCAGTAGTCCCGGGACTAACGGGAGACTTGAGCAGTTCTTC. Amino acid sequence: CASSPGTNGRLEQFF.

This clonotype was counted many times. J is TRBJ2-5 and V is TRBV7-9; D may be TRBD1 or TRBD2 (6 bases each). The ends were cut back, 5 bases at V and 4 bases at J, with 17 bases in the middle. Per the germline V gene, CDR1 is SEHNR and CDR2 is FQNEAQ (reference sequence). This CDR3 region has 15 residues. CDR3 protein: CASSPPQEGGETQYF. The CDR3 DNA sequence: TGTGCCAGCAGCCCGCCCCAGGAGGGGGGAGAGACCCAGTACTTC.

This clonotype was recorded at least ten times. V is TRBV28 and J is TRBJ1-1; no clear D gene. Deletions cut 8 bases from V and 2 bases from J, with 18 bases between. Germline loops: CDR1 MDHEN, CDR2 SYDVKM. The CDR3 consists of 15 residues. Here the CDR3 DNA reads TGTGCCAGCTCGGAGACGCAGAGACTAAACACTGAAGCTTTCTTT. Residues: CASSETQRLNTEAFF.

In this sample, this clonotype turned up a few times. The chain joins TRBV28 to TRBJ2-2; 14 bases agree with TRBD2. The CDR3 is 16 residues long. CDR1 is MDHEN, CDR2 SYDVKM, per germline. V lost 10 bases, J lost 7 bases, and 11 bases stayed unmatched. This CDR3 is CAIPSGLAGEIGELFF. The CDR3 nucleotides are TGTGCCATTCCCTCGGGACTAGCGGGAGAGATCGGGGAGCTGTTTTTT.

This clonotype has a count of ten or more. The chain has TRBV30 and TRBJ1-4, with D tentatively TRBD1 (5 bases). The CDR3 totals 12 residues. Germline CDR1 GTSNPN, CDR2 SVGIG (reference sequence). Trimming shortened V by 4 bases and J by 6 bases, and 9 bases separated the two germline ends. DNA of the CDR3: TGTGCCTGGACAGGAGGGGATGAAAAACTGTTTTTT. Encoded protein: CAWTGGDEKLFF.

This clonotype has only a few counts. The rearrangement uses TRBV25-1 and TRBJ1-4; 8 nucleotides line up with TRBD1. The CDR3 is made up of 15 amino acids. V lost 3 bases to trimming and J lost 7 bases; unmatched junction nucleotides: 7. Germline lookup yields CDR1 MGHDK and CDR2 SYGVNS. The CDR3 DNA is TGTGCCAGCAGTGATTTGTTGGACAGGGTTGAAAAACTGTTTTTT. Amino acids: CASSDLLDRVEKLFF.

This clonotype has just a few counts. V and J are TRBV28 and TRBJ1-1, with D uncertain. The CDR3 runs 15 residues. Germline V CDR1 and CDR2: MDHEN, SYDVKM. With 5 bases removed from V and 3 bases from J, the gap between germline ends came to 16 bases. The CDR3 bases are TGTGCCAGCAGTCCCGACGGGGAGCAATACACTGAAGCTTTCTTT. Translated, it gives CASSPDGEQYTEAFF. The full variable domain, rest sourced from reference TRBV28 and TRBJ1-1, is DVKVTQSSRYLVKRTGEKVFLECVQDMDHENMFWYRQDPGLGLRLIYFSYDVKMKEKGDIPEGYSVSREKKERFSLILESASTNQTSMYLCASSPDGEQYTEAFFGQGTRLTVV.

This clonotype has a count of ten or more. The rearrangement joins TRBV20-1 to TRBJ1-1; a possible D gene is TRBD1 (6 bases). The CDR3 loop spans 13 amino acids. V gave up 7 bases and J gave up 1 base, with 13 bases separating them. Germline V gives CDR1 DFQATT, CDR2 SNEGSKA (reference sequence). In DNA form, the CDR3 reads TGCAGTGTTCTACAGGGCCCGAACACTGAAGCTTTCTTT. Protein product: CSVLQGPNTEAFF.

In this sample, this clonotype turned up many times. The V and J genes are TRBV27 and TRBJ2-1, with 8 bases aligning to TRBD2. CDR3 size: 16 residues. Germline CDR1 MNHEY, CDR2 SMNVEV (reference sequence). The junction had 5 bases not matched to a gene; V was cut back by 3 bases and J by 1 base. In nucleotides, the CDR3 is TGTGCCAGCAGTTTGACTAGCGATTTATCCTACAATGAGCAGTTCTTC. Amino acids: CASSLTSDLSYNEQFF.